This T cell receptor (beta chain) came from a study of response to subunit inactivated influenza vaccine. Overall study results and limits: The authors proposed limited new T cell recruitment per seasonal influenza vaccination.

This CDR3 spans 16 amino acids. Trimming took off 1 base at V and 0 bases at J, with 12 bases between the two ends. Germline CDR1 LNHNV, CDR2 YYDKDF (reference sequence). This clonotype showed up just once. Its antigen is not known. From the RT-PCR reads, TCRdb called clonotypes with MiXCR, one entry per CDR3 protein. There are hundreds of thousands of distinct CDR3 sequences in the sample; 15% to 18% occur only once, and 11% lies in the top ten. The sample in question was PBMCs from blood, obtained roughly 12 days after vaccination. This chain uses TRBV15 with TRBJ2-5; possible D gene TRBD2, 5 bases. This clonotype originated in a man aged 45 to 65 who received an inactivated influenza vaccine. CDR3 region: CATSRGQADYQETQYF. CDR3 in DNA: TGTGCCACCAGCAGAGGTCAAGCGGACTACCAAGAGACCCAGTACTTC.